This record covers a single TCR beta chain. The data were obtained in a study of shared clonotypes between healthy human individuals. Germline assignment: CDR1 SGHVS and CDR2 FNYEAQ. The CDR3 is made up of 16 amino acids. V was cut by 5 bases and J by 4 bases, with 18 bases left in between. Some clones are missing from TCRdb's copy, which holds only in-frame ones; the method was immunoSEQ multiplex PCR. The sample yields approximately 2.4 million clones, approximately 96% seen once. Sequencing was carried out using naive CD4+ T cells sorted from blood. Subset defined: CD45RA+ positively selected. The chain employs TRBV7-6 and TRBJ1-3; maybe TRBD1 (6 bases). The TCR comes from a man aged 18 to 30 in good health. CDR3 DNA sequence: TGTGCCAGCAGCCAAGGGGGGCGGGGAAGCGGAAACACCATATATTTT. Amino acid sequence: CASSQGGRGSGNTIYF.